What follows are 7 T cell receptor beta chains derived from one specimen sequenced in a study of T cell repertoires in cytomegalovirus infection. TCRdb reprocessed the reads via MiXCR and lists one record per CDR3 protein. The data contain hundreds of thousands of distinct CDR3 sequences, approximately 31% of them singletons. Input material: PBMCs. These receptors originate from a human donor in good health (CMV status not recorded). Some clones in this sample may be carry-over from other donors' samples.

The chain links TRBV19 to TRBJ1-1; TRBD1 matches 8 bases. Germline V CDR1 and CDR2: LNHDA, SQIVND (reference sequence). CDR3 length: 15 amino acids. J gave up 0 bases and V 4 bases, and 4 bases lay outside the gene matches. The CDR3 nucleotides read TGTGCCAGTAGTAGGAACAGGGGGGTGAACACTGAAGCTTTCTTT. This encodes CASSRNRGVNTEAFF. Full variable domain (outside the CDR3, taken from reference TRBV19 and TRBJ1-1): DGGITQSPKYLFRKEGQNVTLSCEQNLNHDAMYWYRQDPGQGLRLIYYSQIVNDFQKGDIAEGYSVSREKKESFPLTVTSAQKNPTAFYLCASSRNRGVNTEAFFGQGTRLTVV.

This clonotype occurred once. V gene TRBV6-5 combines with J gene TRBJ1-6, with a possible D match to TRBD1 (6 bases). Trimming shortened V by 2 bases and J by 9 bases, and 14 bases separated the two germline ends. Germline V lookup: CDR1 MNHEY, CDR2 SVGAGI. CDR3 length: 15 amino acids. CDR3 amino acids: CASSYGARGGSPLHF. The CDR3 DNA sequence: TGTGCCAGCAGTTACGGAGCCCGAGGGGGTTCACCCCTCCACTTT.

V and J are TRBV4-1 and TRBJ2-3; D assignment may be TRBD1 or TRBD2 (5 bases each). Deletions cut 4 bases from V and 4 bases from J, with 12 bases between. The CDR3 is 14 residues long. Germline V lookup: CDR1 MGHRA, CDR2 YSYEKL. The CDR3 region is CASSRDGQPDTQYF. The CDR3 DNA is TGCGCCAGCAGCCGGGACGGCCAGCCAGATACGCAGTATTTT.

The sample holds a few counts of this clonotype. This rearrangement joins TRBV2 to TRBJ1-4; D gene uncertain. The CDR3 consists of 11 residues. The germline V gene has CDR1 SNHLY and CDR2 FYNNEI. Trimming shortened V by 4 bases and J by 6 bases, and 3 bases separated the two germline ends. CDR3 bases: TGTGCCAGCAGTGTGTATGAAAAACTGTTTTTT. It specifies CASSVYEKLFF.

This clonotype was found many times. The CDR3 region is CASRTQGGGQPQHF. CDR3 nucleotide sequence: TGTGCCAGCAGGACTCAGGGGGGAGGACAGCCCCAGCATTTT. This chain connects TRBV6-1 to TRBJ1-5; 7 bases are shared with TRBD1. The J segment lost 7 bases and the V segment lost 6 bases, leaving 9 bases of the junction unmatched. The CDR3 covers 14 residues. CDR1 and CDR2 from the germline V gene are MNHNS and SASEGT.

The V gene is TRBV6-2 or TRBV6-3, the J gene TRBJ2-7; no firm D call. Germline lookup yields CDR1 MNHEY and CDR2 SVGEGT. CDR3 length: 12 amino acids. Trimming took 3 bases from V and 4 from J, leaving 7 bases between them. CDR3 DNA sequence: TGTGCCAGCAGTTATGAGAATTACGAGCAGTACTTC. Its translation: CASSYENYEQYF.

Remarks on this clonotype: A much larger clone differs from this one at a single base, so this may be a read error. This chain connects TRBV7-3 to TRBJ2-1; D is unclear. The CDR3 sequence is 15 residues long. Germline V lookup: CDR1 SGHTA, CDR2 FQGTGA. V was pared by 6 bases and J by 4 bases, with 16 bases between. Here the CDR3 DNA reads TGTGCCAGCAGATTAGCCAGCAAGGGATACAATGAGCAGTTCTTC. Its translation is CASRLASKGYNEQFF.